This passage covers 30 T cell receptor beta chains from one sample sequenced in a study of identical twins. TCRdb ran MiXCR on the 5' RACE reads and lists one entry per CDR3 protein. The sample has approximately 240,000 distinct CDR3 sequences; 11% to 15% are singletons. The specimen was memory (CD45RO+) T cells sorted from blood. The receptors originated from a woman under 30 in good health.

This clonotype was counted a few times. CDR3 coding DNA: TGTGCCAGCAGCGCTAACAGGGGAAGGAACTATGGCTACACCTTC. This gives the protein CASSANRGRNYGYTF. The rearrangement joins TRBV9 to TRBJ1-2; 7 bases map to TRBD1. The CDR3 contains 15 residues. V shed 3 bases and J 2 bases; nucleotides not matched to a gene: 7. Germline-derived CDR1 and CDR2 are SGDLS and YYNGEE.

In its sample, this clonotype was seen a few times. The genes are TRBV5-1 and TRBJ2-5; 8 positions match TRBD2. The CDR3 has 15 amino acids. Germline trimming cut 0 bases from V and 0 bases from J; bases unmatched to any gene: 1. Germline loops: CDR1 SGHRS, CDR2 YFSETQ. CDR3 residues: CASSLGGGNQETQYF. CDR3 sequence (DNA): TGCGCCAGCAGCTTGGGCGGGGGGAACCAAGAGACCCAGTACTTC.

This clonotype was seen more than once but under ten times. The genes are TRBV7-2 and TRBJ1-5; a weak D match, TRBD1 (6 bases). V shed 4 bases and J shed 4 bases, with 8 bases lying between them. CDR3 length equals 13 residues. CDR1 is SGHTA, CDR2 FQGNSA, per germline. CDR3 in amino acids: CASSWTANQPQHF. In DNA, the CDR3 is TGTGCCAGCAGCTGGACAGCAAATCAGCCCCAGCATTTT.

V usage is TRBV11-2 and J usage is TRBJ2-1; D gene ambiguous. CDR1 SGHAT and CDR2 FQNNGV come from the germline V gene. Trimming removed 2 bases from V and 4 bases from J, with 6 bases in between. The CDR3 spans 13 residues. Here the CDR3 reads CASSLTVYNEQFF. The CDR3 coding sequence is TGTGCCAGCAGCTTAACCGTGTACAATGAGCAGTTCTTC.

CDR3 nucleotide sequence: TGCAGTGCTAGAGTTTCGTCGGGGAACACCGGGGAGCTGTTTTTT. Its translation is CSARVSSGNTGELFF. V usage is TRBV20-1 and J usage is TRBJ2-2, with no clear D. This CDR3 has 15 residues. The germline CDR1 and CDR2 sequences are DFQATT and SNEGSKA (reference sequence). Trimming took off 1 base at V and 1 base at J, with 10 bases between the two ends.

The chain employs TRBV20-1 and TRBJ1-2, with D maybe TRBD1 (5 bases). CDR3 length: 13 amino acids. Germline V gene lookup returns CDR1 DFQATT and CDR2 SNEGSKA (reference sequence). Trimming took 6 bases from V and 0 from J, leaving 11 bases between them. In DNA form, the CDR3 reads TGCAGTGCCGGTGGGGGTTCTAACTATGGCTACACCTTC. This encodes CSAGGGSNYGYTF.

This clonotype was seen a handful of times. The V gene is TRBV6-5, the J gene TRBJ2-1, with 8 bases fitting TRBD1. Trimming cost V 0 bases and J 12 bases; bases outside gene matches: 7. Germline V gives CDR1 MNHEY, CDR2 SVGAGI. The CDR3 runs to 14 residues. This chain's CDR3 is CASSYSQLTGGQFF. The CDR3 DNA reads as TGTGCCAGCAGTTACTCTCAACTAACAGGGGGGCAGTTCTTC.

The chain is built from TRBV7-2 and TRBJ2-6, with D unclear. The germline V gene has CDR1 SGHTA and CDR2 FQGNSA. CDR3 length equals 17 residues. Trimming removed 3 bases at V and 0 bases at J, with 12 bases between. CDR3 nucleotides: TGTGCCAGCAGCTTGGCCCTAATGGGCTCTGGGGCCAACGTCCTGACTTTC. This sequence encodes CASSLALMGSGANVLTF.

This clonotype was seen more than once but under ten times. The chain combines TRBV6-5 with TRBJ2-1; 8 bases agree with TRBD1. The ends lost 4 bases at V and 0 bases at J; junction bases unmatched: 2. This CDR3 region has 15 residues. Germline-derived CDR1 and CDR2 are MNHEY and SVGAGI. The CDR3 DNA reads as TGTGCCAGCAGTTCCGACAGGGGCTCCTACAATGAGCAGTTCTTC. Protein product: CASSSDRGSYNEQFF.

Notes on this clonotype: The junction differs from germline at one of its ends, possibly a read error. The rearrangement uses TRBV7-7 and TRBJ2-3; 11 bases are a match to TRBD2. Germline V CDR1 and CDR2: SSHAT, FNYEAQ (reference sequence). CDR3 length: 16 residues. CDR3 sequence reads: CASSPGTSGSTDTQYF. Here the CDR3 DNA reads TGTGCTAGCAGCCCCGGGACTAGCGGAAGCACAGATACGCAGTATTTT. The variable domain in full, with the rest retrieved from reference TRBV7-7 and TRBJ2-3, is GAGVSQSPRYKVTKRGQDVTLRCDPISSHATLYWYQQALGQGPEFLTYFNYEAQPDKSGLPSDRFSAERPEGSISTLTIQRTEQRDSAMYRCASSPGTSGSTDTQYFGPGTRLTVL.

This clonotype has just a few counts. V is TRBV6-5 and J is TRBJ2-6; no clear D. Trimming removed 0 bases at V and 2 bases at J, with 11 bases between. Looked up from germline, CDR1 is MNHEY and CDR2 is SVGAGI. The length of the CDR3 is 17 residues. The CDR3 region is CASSYSSHPAGANVLTF. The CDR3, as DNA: TGTGCCAGCAGTTACTCTAGCCACCCGGCTGGGGCCAACGTCCTGACTTTC.

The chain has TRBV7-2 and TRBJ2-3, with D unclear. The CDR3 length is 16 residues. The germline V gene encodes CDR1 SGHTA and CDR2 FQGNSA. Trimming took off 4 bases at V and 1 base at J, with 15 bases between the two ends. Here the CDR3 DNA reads TGTGCCAGCAGCTACCAAGGGTTCTCCGGCACAGATACGCAGTATTTT. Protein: CASSYQGFSGTDTQYF.

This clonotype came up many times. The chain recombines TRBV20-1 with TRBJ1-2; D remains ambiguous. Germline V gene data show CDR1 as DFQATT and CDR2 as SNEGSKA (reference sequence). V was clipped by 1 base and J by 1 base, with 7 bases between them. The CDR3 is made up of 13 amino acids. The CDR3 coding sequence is TGCAGTGCTAGAGGTCCAAGTAACTATGGCTACACCTTC. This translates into CSARGPSNYGYTF.

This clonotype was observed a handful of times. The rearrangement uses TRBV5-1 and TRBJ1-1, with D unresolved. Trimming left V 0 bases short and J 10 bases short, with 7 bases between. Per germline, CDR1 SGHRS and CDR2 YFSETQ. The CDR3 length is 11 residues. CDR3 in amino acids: CASSLEGAAFF. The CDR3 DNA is TGCGCCAGCAGCTTGGAGGGAGCAGCTTTCTTT.

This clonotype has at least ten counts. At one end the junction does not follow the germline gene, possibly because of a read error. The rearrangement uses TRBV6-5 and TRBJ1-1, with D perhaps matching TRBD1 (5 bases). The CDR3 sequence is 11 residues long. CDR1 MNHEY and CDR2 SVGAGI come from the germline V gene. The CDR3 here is CASWGDTEAFF. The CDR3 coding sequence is TGCGCCTCCTGGGGGGACACTGAAGCTTTCTTT.

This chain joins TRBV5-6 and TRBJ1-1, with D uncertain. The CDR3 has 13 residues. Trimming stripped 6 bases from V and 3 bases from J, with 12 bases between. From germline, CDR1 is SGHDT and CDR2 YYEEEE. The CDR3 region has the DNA TGTGCCAGCACACCAGGAGCTTACACTGAAGCTTTCTTT. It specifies CASTPGAYTEAFF.

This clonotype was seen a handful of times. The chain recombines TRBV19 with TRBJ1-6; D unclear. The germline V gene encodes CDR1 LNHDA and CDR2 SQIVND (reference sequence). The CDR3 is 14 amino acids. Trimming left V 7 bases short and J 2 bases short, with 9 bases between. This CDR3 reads CASTSGPYNSPLHF. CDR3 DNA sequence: TGTGCCAGTACCTCTGGACCCTATAATTCACCCCTCCACTTT.

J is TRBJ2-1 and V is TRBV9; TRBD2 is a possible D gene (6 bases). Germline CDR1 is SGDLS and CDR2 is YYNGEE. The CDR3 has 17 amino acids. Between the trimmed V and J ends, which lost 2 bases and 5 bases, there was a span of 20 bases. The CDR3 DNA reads TGTGCCAGCAGCGTCTGTCTCGGGGGAGTGACCCACAATGAGCAGTTCTTC. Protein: CASSVCLGGVTHNEQFF.

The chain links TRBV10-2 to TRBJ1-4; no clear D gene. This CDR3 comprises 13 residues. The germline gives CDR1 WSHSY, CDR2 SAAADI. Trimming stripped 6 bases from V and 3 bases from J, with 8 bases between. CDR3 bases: TGCGCCAGCAGCCGACAAGCTAATGAAAAACTGTTTTTT. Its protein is CASSRQANEKLFF.

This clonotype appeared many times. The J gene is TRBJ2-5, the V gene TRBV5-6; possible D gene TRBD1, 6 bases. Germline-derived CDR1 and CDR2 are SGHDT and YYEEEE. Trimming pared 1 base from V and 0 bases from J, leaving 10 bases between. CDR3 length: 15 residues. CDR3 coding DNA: TGTGCCAGCAGCTTGTTTCACAGGGACCAAGAGACCCAGTACTTC. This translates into CASSLFHRDQETQYF. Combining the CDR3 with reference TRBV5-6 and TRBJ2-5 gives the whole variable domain DAGVTQSPTHLIKTRGQQVTLRCSPKSGHDTVSWYQQALGQGPQFIFQYYEEEERQRGNFPDRFSGHQFPNYSSELNVNALLLGDSALYLCASSLFHRDQETQYFGPGTRLLVL.

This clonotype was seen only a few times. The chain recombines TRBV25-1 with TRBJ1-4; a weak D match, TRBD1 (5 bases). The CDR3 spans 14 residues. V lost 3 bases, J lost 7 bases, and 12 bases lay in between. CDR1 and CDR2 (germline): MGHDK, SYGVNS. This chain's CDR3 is CASSDPGRPEKLFF. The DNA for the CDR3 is TGTGCCAGCAGTGATCCGGGACGACCTGAAAAACTGTTTTTT.

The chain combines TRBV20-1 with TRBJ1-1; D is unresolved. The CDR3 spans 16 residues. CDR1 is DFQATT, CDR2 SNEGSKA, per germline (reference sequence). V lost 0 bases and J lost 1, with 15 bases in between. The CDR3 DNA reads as TGCAGTGCTAGAGATCCGGGAGGTCCTCCGAACACTGAAGCTTTCTTT. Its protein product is CSARDPGGPPNTEAFF.

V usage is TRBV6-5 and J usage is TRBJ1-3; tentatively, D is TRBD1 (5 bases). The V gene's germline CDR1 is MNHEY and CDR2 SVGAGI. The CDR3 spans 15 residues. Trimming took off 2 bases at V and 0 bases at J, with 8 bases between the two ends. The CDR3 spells CASSYRQRSGNTIYF. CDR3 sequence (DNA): TGTGCCAGCAGTTACCGACAGCGCTCTGGAAACACCATATATTTT.

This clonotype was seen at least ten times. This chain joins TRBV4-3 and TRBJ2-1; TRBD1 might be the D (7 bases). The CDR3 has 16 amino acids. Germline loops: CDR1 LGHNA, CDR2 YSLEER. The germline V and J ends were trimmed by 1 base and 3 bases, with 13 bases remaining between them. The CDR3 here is CASSQGTGGSYNEQFF. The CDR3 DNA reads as TGCGCCAGCAGCCAAGGGACAGGAGGGAGCTACAATGAGCAGTTCTTC.

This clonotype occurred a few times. CDR3 DNA: TGTGCCACCAGTGACCGTGACAGCACAGATACGCAGTATTTT. Its protein product is CATSDRDSTDTQYF. The chain links TRBV24-1 to TRBJ2-3; D gene uncertain. Trimming removed 4 bases at V and 0 bases at J, with 7 bases between. CDR3 size: 14 residues. The germline V gene has CDR1 KGHDR and CDR2 SFDVKD.

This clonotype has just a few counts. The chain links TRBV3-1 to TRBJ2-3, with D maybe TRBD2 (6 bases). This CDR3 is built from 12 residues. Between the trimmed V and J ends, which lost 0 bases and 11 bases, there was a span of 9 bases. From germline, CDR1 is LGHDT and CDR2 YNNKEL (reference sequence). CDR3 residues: CASSQETGGQYF. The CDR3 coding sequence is TGTGCCAGCAGCCAAGAAACCGGGGGGCAGTATTTT.

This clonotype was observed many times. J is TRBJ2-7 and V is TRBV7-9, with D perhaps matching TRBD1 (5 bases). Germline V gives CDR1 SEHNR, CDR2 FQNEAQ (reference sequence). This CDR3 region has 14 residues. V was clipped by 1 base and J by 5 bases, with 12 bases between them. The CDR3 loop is CASSLGRAQNEQYF. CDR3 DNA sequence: TGTGCCAGCAGCTTAGGCAGGGCTCAAAACGAGCAGTACTTC.

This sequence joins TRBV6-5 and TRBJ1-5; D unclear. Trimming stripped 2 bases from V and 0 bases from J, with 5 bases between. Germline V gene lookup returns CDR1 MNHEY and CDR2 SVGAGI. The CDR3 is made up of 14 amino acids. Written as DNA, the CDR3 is TGTGCCAGCAGTTACAGGGCTAGCAATCAGCCCCAGCATTTT. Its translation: CASSYRASNQPQHF.

The CDR3, as DNA: TGTGCCAGCAGTGCGTGGGTGGACATGTTGTTCTTC. Translation: CASSAWVDMLFF. This chain uses TRBV27 with TRBJ2-1; D perhaps matches TRBD1 (5 bases). V lost 5 bases and J 15 bases, leaving 17 bases between the germline ends. CDR3 size: 12 residues. The germline V gene encodes CDR1 MNHEY and CDR2 SMNVEV (reference sequence).

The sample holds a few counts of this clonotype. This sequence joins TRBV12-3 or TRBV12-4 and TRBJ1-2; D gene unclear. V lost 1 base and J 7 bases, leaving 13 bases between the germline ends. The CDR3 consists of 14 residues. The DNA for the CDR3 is TGTGCCAGCAGTTTAGTTGGGGTGGCGTCTGGCTACACCTTC. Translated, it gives CASSLVGVASGYTF.